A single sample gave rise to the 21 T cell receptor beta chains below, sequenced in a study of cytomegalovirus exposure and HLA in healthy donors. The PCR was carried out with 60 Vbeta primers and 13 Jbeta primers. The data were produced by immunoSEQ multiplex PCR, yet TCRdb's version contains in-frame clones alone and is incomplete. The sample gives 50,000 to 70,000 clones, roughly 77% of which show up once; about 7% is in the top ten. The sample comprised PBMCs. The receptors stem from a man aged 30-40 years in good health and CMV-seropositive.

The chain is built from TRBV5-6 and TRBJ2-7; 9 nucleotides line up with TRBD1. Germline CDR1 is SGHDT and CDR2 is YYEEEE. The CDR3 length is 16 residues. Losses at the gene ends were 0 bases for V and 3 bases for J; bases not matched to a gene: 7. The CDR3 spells CASSLGLTGGIYEQYF. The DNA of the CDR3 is TGTGCCAGCAGCTTGGGATTGACAGGGGGGATCTACGAGCAGTACTTC.

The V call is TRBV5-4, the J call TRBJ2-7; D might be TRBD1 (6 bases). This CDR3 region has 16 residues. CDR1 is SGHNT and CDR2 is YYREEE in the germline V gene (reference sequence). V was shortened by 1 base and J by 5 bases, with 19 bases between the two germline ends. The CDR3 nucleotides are TGTGCCAGCAGCTTGCCTACCTCCGGGACAAATAACGAGCAGTACTTC. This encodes CASSLPTSGTNNEQYF.

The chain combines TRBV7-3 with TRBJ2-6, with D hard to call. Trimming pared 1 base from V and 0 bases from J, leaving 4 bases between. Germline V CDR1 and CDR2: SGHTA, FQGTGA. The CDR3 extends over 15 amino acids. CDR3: CASSLILSGANVLTF. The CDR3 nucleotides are TGTGCCAGCAGCTTAATACTCTCTGGGGCCAACGTCCTGACTTTC.

CDR3 region: CASSADRASTIYF. The DNA of the CDR3 is TGTGCCAGCAGTGCCGACAGGGCGTCCACCATATATTTT. The rearrangement links TRBV6-5 to TRBJ1-3; 7 bases align to TRBD1. Germline CDR1 and CDR2: MNHEY and SVGAGI. The trim removed 5 bases at V and 9 bases at J, leaving 7 bases unmatched. The CDR3 has 13 amino acids.

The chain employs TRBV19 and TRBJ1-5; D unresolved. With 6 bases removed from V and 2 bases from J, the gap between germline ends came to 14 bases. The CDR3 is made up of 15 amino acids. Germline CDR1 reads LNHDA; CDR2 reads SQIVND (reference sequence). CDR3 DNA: TGTGCCAGTAGAACCGCACCTGGAGGCAATCAGCCCCAGCATTTT. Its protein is CASRTAPGGNQPQHF.

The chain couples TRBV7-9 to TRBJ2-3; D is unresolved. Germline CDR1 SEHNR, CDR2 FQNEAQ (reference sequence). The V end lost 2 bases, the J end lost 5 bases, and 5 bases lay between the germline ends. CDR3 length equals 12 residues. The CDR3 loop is CASSLPVDTQYF. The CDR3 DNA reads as TGTGCCAGCAGCTTACCAGTAGATACGCAGTATTTT.

The CDR3 loop reads CASILGDLGNQPQHF. In nucleotides, the CDR3 is TGTGCCAGCATACTAGGAGATTTGGGCAATCAGCCCCAGCATTTT. The rearrangement uses TRBV28 and TRBJ1-5; the D is unclear. Deletions cut 7 bases from V and 2 bases from J, with 15 bases between. Germline-derived CDR1 and CDR2 are MDHEN and SYDVKM. The CDR3 contains 15 residues.

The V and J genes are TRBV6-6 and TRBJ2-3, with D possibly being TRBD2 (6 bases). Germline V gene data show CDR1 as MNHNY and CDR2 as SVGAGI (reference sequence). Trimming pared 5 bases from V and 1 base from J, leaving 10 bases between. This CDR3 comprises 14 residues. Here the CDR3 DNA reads TGTGCCAGCAGTAGCTGGGGGGGCACAGATACGCAGTATTTT. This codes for CASSSWGGTDTQYF.

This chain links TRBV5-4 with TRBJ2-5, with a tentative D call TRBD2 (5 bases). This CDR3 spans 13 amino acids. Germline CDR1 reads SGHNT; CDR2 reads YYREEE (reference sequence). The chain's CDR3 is CGGSDDTRETQYF. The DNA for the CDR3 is TGTGGCGGGTCGGACGACACCCGAGAGACCCAGTACTTC.

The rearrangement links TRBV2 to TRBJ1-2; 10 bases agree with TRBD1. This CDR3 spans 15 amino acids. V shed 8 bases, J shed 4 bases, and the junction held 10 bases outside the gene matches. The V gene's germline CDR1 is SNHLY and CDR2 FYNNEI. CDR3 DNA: TGTGCCAGCGTACACCGGGGACAGGGGATCTATGGCTACACCTTC. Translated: CASVHRGQGIYGYTF.

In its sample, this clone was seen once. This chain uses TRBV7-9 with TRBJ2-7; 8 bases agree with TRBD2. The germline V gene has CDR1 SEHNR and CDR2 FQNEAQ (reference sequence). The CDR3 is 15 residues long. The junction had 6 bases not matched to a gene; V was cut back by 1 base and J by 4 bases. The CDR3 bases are TGTGCCAGCAGCTTAGGAGTAGCGGGGCAGTACGAGCAGTACTTC. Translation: CASSLGVAGQYEQYF.

DNA of the CDR3: TGTGCCAGCAGTTCTTATTCCGGGACAGGGGGCCGACGACAAGAGACCCAGTACTTC. It translates to CASSSYSGTGGRRQETQYF. The chain uses TRBV6-4 and TRBJ2-5, with 12 bases that match TRBD1. This CDR3 contains 19 residues. After removal of 5 bases from V and 2 bases from J, the junction contained 15 bases not matched to a gene. CDR1 is MRHNA, CDR2 SNTAGT, per germline.

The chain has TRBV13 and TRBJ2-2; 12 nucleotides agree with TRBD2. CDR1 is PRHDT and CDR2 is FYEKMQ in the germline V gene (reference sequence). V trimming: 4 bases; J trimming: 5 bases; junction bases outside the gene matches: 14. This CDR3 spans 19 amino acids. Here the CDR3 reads CASSSLAGGLGGRTGELFF. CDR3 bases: TGTGCCAGCAGCTCTCTAGCGGGGGGGCTTGGAGGGAGAACCGGGGAGCTGTTTTTT.

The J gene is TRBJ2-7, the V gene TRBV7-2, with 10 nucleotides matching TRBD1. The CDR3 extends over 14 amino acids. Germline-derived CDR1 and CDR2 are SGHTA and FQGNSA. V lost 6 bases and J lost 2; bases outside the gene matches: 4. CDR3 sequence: CASRGQGEAYEQYF. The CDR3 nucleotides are TGTGCCAGCAGAGGACAGGGGGAGGCCTACGAGCAGTACTTC.

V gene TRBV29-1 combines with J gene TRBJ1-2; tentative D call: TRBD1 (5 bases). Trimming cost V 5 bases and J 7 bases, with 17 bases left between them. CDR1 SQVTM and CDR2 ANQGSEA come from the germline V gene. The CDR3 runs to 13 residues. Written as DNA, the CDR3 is TGCAGCGTTTCTATAGGGGCGGGGAGTGGCTACACCTTC. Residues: CSVSIGAGSGYTF.

The DNA of the CDR3 is TGCGCCAGCAGCTCCGAGCGGGGGGACACAGATACGCAGTATTTT. This gives the protein CASSSERGDTDTQYF. The chain carries TRBV5-1 and TRBJ2-3; 9 bases match TRBD2. Germline CDR1 is SGHRS and CDR2 is YFSETQ. The CDR3 is made up of 15 amino acids. J gave up 2 bases and V 3 bases, and 4 bases lay outside the gene matches.

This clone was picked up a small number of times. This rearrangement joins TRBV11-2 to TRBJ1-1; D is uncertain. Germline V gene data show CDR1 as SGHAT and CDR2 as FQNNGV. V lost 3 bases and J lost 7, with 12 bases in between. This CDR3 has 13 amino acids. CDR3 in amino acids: CASSLARWLEAFF. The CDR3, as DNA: TGTGCCAGCAGCTTGGCGCGGTGGCTTGAAGCTTTCTTT.

The CDR3 sequence is CASSYSGLYNSPLHF. The CDR3 bases are TGTGCCAGCAGTTATTCAGGACTTTATAATTCACCCCTCCACTTT. This sequence joins TRBV6-5 and TRBJ1-6, with D unresolved. The CDR3 has 15 residues. Germline V gene sequence: CDR1 MNHEY, CDR2 SVGAGI. V was trimmed by 3 bases and J by 4 bases, leaving 10 bases between them.

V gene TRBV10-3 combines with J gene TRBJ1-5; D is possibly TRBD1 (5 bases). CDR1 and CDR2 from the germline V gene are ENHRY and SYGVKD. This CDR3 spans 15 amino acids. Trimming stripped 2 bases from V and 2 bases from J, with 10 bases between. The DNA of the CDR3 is TGTGCCATCAGTGAGGGGGGGTTTGGCAATCAGCCCCAGCATTTT. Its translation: CAISEGGFGNQPQHF.

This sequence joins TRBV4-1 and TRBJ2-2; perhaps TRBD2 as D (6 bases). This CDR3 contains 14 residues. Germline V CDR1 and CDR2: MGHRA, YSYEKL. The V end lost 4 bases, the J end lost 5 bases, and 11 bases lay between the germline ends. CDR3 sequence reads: CASSPSSETGELFF. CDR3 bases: TGCGCCAGCAGCCCTTCTAGCGAGACCGGGGAGCTGTTTTTT.

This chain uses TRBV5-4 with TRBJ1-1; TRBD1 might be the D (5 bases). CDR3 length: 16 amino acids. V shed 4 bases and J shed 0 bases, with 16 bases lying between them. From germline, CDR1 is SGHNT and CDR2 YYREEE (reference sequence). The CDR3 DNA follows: TGTGCCAGCAGCAAGTCGCGGGGGGGGGTGAACACTGAAGCTTTCTTT. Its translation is CASSKSRGGVNTEAFF.